A single sample gave rise to the 6 T cell receptor beta chains below, sequenced in a study of cytomegalovirus exposure and HLA in healthy donors. PCR amplification relied on 60 Vbeta primers (plus 13 Jbeta primers). Measured with immunoSEQ multiplex PCR; TCRdb has only the in-frame clones, and not every one. The sample holds tens of thousands of clones, around 76% seen once. Sequencing was done on a sample of PBMCs. The receptors shown here come from a man between 50 and 59 years old in good health and CMV-seronegative.

J is TRBJ2-1 and V is TRBV7-9, with 9 bases aligning to TRBD1. The CDR3 has 17 residues. Germline CDR1 SEHNR, CDR2 FQNEAQ (reference sequence). V lost 5 bases, J lost 8 bases, and 16 bases stayed unmatched. The CDR3 reads CASSPSPGDRVWDEQFF. CDR3 DNA: TGTGCCAGCAGCCCTTCCCCTGGGGACAGGGTGTGGGATGAGCAGTTCTTC.

J is TRBJ2-7 and V is TRBV7-2; D is uncertain. In germline, CDR1 is SGHTA, CDR2 FQGNSA. V gave up 5 bases and J gave up 6 bases, with 11 bases separating them. The CDR3 extends over 12 amino acids. CDR3: CASSNPTVEQYF. The DNA for the CDR3 is TGTGCCAGCAGCAACCCTACAGTCGAGCAGTACTTC.

This chain connects TRBV28 to TRBJ2-7; 7 bases line up with TRBD2. Germline CDR1 reads MDHEN; CDR2 reads SYDVKM. This CDR3 is 16 amino acids long. V lost 3 bases and J lost 0; bases outside the gene matches: 8. CDR3 in amino acids: CASSFGDRDYSYEQYF. The CDR3 nucleotides read TGTGCCAGCAGTTTCGGGGACCGGGACTACTCCTACGAGCAGTACTTC.

The gene calls are TRBV19 and TRBJ1-1, with 9 bases aligning to TRBD1. CDR1 is LNHDA and CDR2 is SQIVND in the germline V gene (reference sequence). J lost 1 base, V lost 5 bases, and 14 bases had no gene match. CDR3 length: 18 residues. The CDR3 loop is CASSAGQGNERENTEAFF. DNA of the CDR3: TGTGCCAGTAGTGCTGGACAGGGGAATGAGCGGGAGAACACTGAAGCTTTCTTT.

This chain links TRBV7-9 with TRBJ1-4, with a possible D match to TRBD1 (5 bases). Germline lookup yields CDR1 SEHNR and CDR2 FQNEAQ (reference sequence). Trimming removed 2 bases at V and 4 bases at J, with 14 bases between. The CDR3 runs to 16 residues. CDR3 nucleotide sequence: TGTGCCAGCAGCTTAAAGTCCCCGGGGGGTAATGAAAAACTGTTTTTT. It yields the protein CASSLKSPGGNEKLFF.

The rearrangement joins TRBV29-1 to TRBJ2-3; 11 bases line up with TRBD1. Germline V lookup: CDR1 SQVTM, CDR2 ANQGSEA. This CDR3 has 13 residues. The junction had 4 bases not matched to a gene; V was cut back by 7 bases and J by 4 bases. The CDR3 nucleotides are TGCAGCGGGGGACAGGGGGTCCCAGATACGCAGTATTTT. Translated, it gives CSGGQGVPDTQYF.